The present T cell receptor beta chain was sequenced within a study of Tregs in tolerant kidney transplant recipients (dated by TCRdb to about 2019). Study-wide context: Transplants used related donors with nonmyeloablative bone marrow transplantation; mixed chimerism was transient in the human trials. TCRbeta sequencing was used in the study to identify donor-specific regulatory T cells before combined kidney and bone marrow transplantation, and the identified cells were then tracked after transplant.

Relative to germline, V is 3 bases shorter and J is 1 base shorter, with 6 bases between their ends. Sequences LNHDA (CDR1) and SQIVND (CDR2) are obtained from the germline V gene (reference sequence). From its cysteine to its phenylalanine, the CDR3 spans 13 amino acids. Sequencing covers 30 bases of the CDR3, shown here with the frame starting at base 1. In the case of this clone: Its binding antigen is unknown. From the germline J gene comes the end of the CDR3, since the read stops 3 residues before it.

For TCRbeta CDR3 sequencing, genomic DNA was extracted from sorted cells using the QIAGEN DNeasy Blood and Tissue Kit. High-throughput TCRbeta CDR3 sequencing, which included PCR amplification with bias correction and internal controls, was done commercially through immunoSEQ. The original pipeline was this. A unique productive TCRbeta sequence was defined by the CDR3 nucleotide sequence when primers matched, and otherwise by the CDR3 amino acid sequence together with the Vbeta and Jbeta genes. To correct sorting error, sequences shared between sorted populations at a frequency ratio of 2:1 or less were removed; the rest were assigned to the higher population. Sequences were defined as donor-reactive when expanded at least 5-fold in CFSE-low cells versus unstimulated cells and present at a frequency of at least 0.01% in CFSE-low cells. Repertoire divergence was quantified by Jensen-Shannon divergence calculated from the top 100 TCRbeta sequences ranked by frequency. For samples with multiple sequencing runs, sorting error was corrected in each run separately before the runs were combined. TCRdb limited this immuneACCESS table to in-frame rearrangements with V and J called. A share of clones is missing; checked studies link under half to unresolved V genes, and the rest is unexplained. V, J and clone size are taken as reported in that table, and D and trimming were inferred from the DNA itself. The data table for this sample lists tens of thousands of clones. The ten most abundant clones make up around 8% of the sample.

General findings and caveats noted by the study authors: Biological reproducibility was not examined directly, but technical replication error appeared to be minimal. Expanding Tregs with activated donor B cells appeared to identify the most biologically relevant and donor-specific TCRbeta repertoire. For some patients the PCR primers changed over time, which made it impossible to compare the samples from those patients at the nucleotide level. In tolerant patients, donor-specific Tregs expanded more than Tregs overall, which suggests antigen-driven rather than nonspecific expansion. Because only a small number of patients were included, the study had limitations, and the results will need to be validated in larger populations as well as under other immunosuppression protocols.

Taken with the paper, the label for time point translates to: blood sample drawn before combined kidney and bone marrow transplant. Unstimulated Tregs (CD4+CD25+CD127-), CD4+ non-Tregs (CD4+CD25-), CD4 and CD8 cells were FACS-sorted from thawed PBMCs. A few combined kidney and bone marrow transplant recipients from the ITN036ST trial were included as patients, and samples were available only from these trial subjects. Healthy control blood was processed to PBMCs with a Ficoll density gradient and then cryopreserved, whereas patient PBMCs were collected both before and after transplant. The clonotype was recovered from a human donor who received a combined kidney and bone marrow transplant. Specimen: CD8+ T cells from blood, collected before the transplant. This chain joins TRBV19 to TRBJ2-5; confidence is insufficient to name the D gene. CDR3 reads: CASSIKGQETQYF. The part of the CDR3 DNA that was read is TGTGCCAGTAGTATTAAGGGCCAAGAGACC.